This T cell receptor beta chain originates from a study of T cell responses to AZD1222 COVID-19 vaccine. Study-wide points: As reported, nearly half of all spike-specific TCRs target variant regions that are unmutated. After two AZD1222 doses, spike-specific TCR breadth and depth rose versus day 0. The donor cohort was predominantly white British with a female majority, and clonal diversity may have been underestimated. Repertoires were obtained only post-peak T cell response.

Concerning this clone: Its cognate antigen is unknown.

Clones were sequenced by immunoSEQ multiplex PCR, and TCRdb holds only the in-frame ones, with some missing. The sample carries 100,000 or so clones, 80% to 95% recorded once. This CDR3 contains 15 residues. CDR1 and CDR2 from the germline V gene are SEHNR and FQNEAQ (reference sequence). V was clipped by 1 base and J by 3 bases; unmatched bases: 3. The specimen was peripheral blood, collected on day 0 of AZD1222 vaccination. This clonotype was obtained from an adult in good health. This chain links TRBV7-9 with TRBJ2-3; TRBD2 matches 8 bases. The CDR3 sequence: CASSLDTGGTDTQYF. The CDR3 DNA reads TGTGCCAGCAGCTTAGATACGGGAGGGACAGATACGCAGTATTTT. The full variable domain, completed using reference TRBV7-9 and TRBJ2-3, is DTGVSQNPRHKITKRGQNVTFRCDPISEHNRLYWYRQTLGQGPEFLTYFQNEAQLEKSRLLSDRFSAERPKGSFSTLEIQRTEQGDSAMYLCASSLDTGGTDTQYFGPGTRLTVL.